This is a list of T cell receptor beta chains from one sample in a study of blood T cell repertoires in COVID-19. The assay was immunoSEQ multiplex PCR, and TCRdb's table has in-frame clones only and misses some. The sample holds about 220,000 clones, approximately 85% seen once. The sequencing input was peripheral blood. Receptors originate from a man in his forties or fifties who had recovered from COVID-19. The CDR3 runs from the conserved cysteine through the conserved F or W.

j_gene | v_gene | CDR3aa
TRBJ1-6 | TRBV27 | CASGAGNSPLHF
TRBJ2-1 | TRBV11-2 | CASSFFRGGEQFF
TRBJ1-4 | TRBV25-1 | CASSEVGQLNEKLFF
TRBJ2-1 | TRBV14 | CASSQTGGTSLNEQFF
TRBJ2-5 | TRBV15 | CATSSGALETQYF
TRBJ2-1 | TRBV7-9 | CASSLAWTSGSKEQFF
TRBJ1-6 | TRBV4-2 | CASSQDQQGPSPLHF
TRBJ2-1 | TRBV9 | CASSVVQGISDEQFF
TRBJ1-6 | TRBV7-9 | CASSRDTTVYNSPLHF
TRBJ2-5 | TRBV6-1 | CASSEFRRGGYGTQYF
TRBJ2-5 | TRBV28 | CATTGDQETQYF
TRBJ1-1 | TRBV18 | CASSPRQRENTEAFF
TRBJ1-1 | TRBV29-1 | CSVGGGPKGYEVDTEAFF
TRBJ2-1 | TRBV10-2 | CASSDGRAYNEQFF
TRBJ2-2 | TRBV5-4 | CASSLDRLPGELFF
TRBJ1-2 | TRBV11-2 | CASSRRGGPTNYGYTF
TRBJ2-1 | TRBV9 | CASSVASREYSYNEQFF
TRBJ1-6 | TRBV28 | CASSLPSSYNSPLHF
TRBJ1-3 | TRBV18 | CASSRGESGNTIYF
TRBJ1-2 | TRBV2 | CASSLGRENYGYTF
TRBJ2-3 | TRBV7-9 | CASSFSQGVTTQYF
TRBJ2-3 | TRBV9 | CASSVGRASDTQYF
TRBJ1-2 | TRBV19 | CASFEGLVDGYTF
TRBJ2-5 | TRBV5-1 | CASSLGLQETQYF
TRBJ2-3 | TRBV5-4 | CASSLAGDRTDTQYF
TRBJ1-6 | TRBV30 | CACQTQGVYNSPLHF
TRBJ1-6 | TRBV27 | CASSFSGFNSPLHF
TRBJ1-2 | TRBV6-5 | CASSYSSGVANYGYTF
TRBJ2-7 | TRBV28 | CASSTRTSGRGEQYF
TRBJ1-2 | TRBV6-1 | CASSETLDRPSWGYTF
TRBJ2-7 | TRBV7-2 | CASSLWTSGTSSYEQYF
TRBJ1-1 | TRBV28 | CASSEQGVKNKAFF
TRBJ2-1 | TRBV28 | CAVPGQGRNEQFF
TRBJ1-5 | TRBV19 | CASKAGTFNQPQHF
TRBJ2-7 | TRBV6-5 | CASLPTATGPYEQYF
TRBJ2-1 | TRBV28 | CASSDPGLASYNEQFF
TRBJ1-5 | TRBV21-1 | CASSRRQGKNQPQHF
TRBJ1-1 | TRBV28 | CASSPGGTEAFF
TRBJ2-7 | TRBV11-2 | CASSFATGIPYEQYF
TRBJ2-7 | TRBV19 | CASSPQRQPTSNYEQYF
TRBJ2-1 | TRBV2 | CASSESRGLAGLGEQFF